These 23 T cell receptor beta chains originate from one sample sequenced in a study of T-cell memory formation after mild COVID-19. TCRdb re-called the 5' RACE reads through MiXCR, storing one row per CDR3 protein. The sample contains about 440,000 distinct CDR3 sequences, 20% of which appear only once. The sample was PBMCs or a T cell subset sorted from them (not recorded which). All receptors derive from an adult woman who had mild COVID-19 (a few samples of this study predate the infection). Cell type and time point are not known.

This clonotype was seen a few times. This chain joins TRBV5-1 and TRBJ2-5; D is unresolved. CDR3 length equals 14 residues. V lost 3 bases, J lost 4 bases, and 13 bases lay in between. Germline V lookup: CDR1 SGHRS, CDR2 YFSETQ. The CDR3 spells CASSSPSTRETQYF. The CDR3 region has the DNA TGCGCCAGCAGCTCCCCTAGTACGCGAGAGACCCAGTACTTC.

This clonotype has only a few counts. V is TRBV6-1 and J is TRBJ2-3, with unresolved D. V was shortened by 3 bases and J by 10 bases, with 26 bases between the two germline ends. This CDR3 spans 17 amino acids. CDR1 and CDR2 from the germline V gene are MNHNS and SASEGT. CDR3 loop: CASSDSFSGYPSRSQYF. The DNA for the CDR3 is TGTGCCAGCAGTGATTCGTTTTCGGGCTACCCCTCCCGATCGCAGTATTTT.

J is TRBJ1-2 and V is TRBV18, with TRBD1 matching over 7 bases. J was trimmed by 1 base and V by 3 bases; bases with no gene match: 5. Looked up from germline, CDR1 is KGHSH and CDR2 is LQKENI. This CDR3 is built from 15 residues. CDR3 sequence (DNA): TGTGCCAGCTCACCGGGGACAGCCCTTAACTATGGCTACACCTTC. Its protein product is CASSPGTALNYGYTF.

The chain employs TRBV5-1 and TRBJ2-4; TRBD1 might be the D (5 bases). This CDR3 comprises 17 residues. Per the germline V gene, CDR1 is SGHRS and CDR2 is YFSETQ. V lost 2 bases and J 0 bases, leaving 15 bases between the germline ends. CDR3 sequence (DNA): TGCGCCAGCAGCTTTGATTACCAGGGCCTAGCCAAAAACATTCAGTACTTC. It codes for CASSFDYQGLAKNIQYF.

This clonotype was observed a few times. This chain joins TRBV10-3 and TRBJ2-7, with a weak D call TRBD2 (6 bases). The CDR3 runs 15 residues. Looked up from germline, CDR1 is ENHRY and CDR2 is SYGVKD. V was shortened by 5 bases and J by 4 bases, with 18 bases between the two germline ends. The CDR3 here is CAISPSGRGGYEQYF. CDR3 nucleotides: TGTGCCATCAGTCCGTCCGGGCGAGGAGGGTACGAGCAGTACTTC.

The chain links TRBV2 to TRBJ1-1, with D hard to call. V lost 1 base and J lost 1, with 13 bases in between. The CDR3 has 16 residues. Germline-derived CDR1 and CDR2 are SNHLY and FYNNEI. CDR3 loop: CASSEVWPDPNTEAFF. The CDR3, as DNA: TGTGCCAGCAGTGAAGTTTGGCCAGACCCGAACACTGAAGCTTTCTTT.

V gene TRBV9 combines with J gene TRBJ1-6, with D tentatively TRBD1 (5 bases). With 5 bases removed from V and 0 bases from J, the gap between germline ends came to 9 bases. The CDR3 has 15 amino acids. Germline V CDR1 and CDR2: SGDLS, YYNGEE. The CDR3 sequence: CASRRGSSYNSPLHF. CDR3 bases: TGTGCCAGCAGAAGGGGAAGCTCCTATAATTCACCCCTCCACTTT.

The chain carries TRBV4-2 and TRBJ2-5, with 9 bases fitting TRBD2. The CDR3 is made up of 16 amino acids. V shed 1 base, J shed 1 base, and the junction held 4 bases outside the gene matches. Germline CDR1 is LGHNA and CDR2 is YNFKEQ. CDR3 in amino acids: CASSQASGASQETQYF. DNA for the CDR3: TGTGCCAGCAGCCAAGCTAGCGGGGCCTCCCAAGAGACCCAGTACTTC.

The count of this clonotype is one. The J gene is TRBJ1-6, the V gene TRBV6-1; no reliable D call. The CDR3 is 16 residues long. With 8 bases removed from V and 0 bases from J, the gap between germline ends came to 14 bases. Germline lookup yields CDR1 MNHNS and CDR2 SASEGT. The CDR3 sequence is CASGHTRSSYNSPLHF. In DNA, the CDR3 is TGTGCCAGCGGCCATACACGAAGCTCCTATAATTCACCCCTCCACTTT.

V gene TRBV6-5 combines with J gene TRBJ2-7; TRBD1 aligns across 9 bases. Looked up from germline, CDR1 is MNHEY and CDR2 is SVGAGI. The CDR3 runs 13 residues. V lost 7 bases to trimming and J lost 3 bases; unmatched junction nucleotides: 4. CDR3 coding DNA: TGTGCCAGCACCCGGGACAGGGACTACGAGCAGTACTTC. Translating gives CASTRDRDYEQYF.

The genes are TRBV24-1 and TRBJ2-5, with D perhaps given as TRBD1 or TRBD2 (7 bases each). Germline V gene lookup returns CDR1 KGHDR and CDR2 SFDVKD. V was pared by 7 bases and J by 0 bases, with 14 bases between. CDR3 length: 15 amino acids. CDR3 sequence (DNA): TGTGCCACCAGCCAGGGGGGGGCTAACCAAGAGACCCAGTACTTC. Translating gives CATSQGGANQETQYF.

In its sample, this clonotype was seen a few times. The CDR3 DNA is TGTGCCTGGAGTCCAAGACTAGCGGGGATCTACGAGCAGTACTTC. It yields the protein CAWSPRLAGIYEQYF. The V gene is TRBV30, the J gene TRBJ2-7, with TRBD2 matching over 11 bases. The CDR3 contains 15 residues. The germline V gene has CDR1 GTSNPN and CDR2 SVGIG (reference sequence). V was pared by 2 bases and J by 3 bases, with 6 bases of the junction left unmatched.

The chain couples TRBV18 to TRBJ2-1; unclear D gene. Trimming shortened V by 4 bases and J by 9 bases, and 13 bases separated the two germline ends. Germline lookup yields CDR1 KGHSH and CDR2 LQKENI. The CDR3 spans 13 residues. CDR3 loop: CASSLSPPGEQFF. CDR3 DNA sequence: TGTGCCAGCTCACTGAGTCCCCCAGGTGAGCAGTTCTTC. Based on the CDR3 plus reference TRBV18 and TRBJ2-1, the full variable domain is NAGVMQNPRHLVRRRGQEARLRCSPMKGHSHVYWYRQLPEEGLKFMVYLQKENIIDESGMPKERFSAEFPKEGPSILRIQQVVRGDSAAYFCASSLSPPGEQFFGPGTRLTVL.

The V call is TRBV29-1, the J call TRBJ2-5, with D possibly being TRBD1 (6 bases). The CDR3 runs to 13 residues. CDR1 SQVTM and CDR2 ANQGSEA come from the germline V gene. V dropped 3 bases and J dropped 1 base, with 9 bases sitting between them. CDR3 in DNA: TGCAGCGTTGATTGGACAGCCCAAGAGACCCAGTACTTC. Residues: CSVDWTAQETQYF.

This clonotype was counted between two and nine times. The rearrangement uses TRBV7-2 and TRBJ2-5, with 7 bases fitting TRBD2. This CDR3 is built from 15 residues. With 5 bases clipped from V and 4 bases from J, the junction kept 10 bases outside the gene matches. Per germline, CDR1 SGHTA and CDR2 FQGNSA. The CDR3 loop reads CASSPGTNRRETQYF. CDR3 bases: TGTGCCAGCAGCCCGGGGACTAACCGAAGAGAGACCCAGTACTTC.

The chain employs TRBV4-1 and TRBJ1-1; unclear D gene. Per the germline V gene, CDR1 is MGHRA and CDR2 is YSYEKL. The V and J ends lost 1 base and 1 base respectively, with 7 bases between them. This CDR3 region has 14 residues. In nucleotides, the CDR3 is TGCGCCAGCAGCCAAGGGGAAGGGAACACTGAAGCTTTCTTT. It encodes CASSQGEGNTEAFF.

The chain is built from TRBV2 and TRBJ1-5; possibly TRBD1 for D (5 bases). V dropped 3 bases and J dropped 0 bases, with 12 bases sitting between them. The CDR3 consists of 16 residues. Germline CDR1 is SNHLY and CDR2 is FYNNEI. In DNA form, the CDR3 reads TGTGCCAGCAGTGACCCCAGGGATAATAGCAATCAGCCCCAGCATTTT. It codes for CASSDPRDNSNQPQHF. The entire variable domain, with the rest obtained from reference TRBV2 and TRBJ1-5, is as follows: EPEVTQTPSHQVTQMGQEVILRCVPISNHLYFYWYRQILGQKVEFLVSFYNNEISEKSEIFDDQFSVERPDGSNFTLKIRSTKLEDSAMYFCASSDPRDNSNQPQHFGDGTRLSIL.

This clonotype was seen only a few times. The J gene is TRBJ1-2, the V gene TRBV12-3 or TRBV12-4; 7 nucleotides agree with TRBD1. V shed 5 bases and J 0 bases; nucleotides not matched to a gene: 18. The CDR3 is made up of 19 amino acids. The CDR3 sequence is CASSTFRGQAQQANYGYTF. The CDR3 DNA follows: TGTGCCAGCAGTACATTCCGAGGACAGGCCCAGCAAGCTAACTATGGCTACACCTTC.

The sample holds a few counts of this clonotype. This chain joins TRBV20-1 and TRBJ2-7; D possibly uses TRBD1 or TRBD2 (5 bases each). The CDR3 runs 15 residues. Trimming removed 0 bases from V and 6 bases from J, with 18 bases in between. CDR1 and CDR2 from the germline V gene are DFQATT and SNEGSKA (reference sequence). CDR3 bases: TGCAGTGCTAGAGATCTGCGGCAGGGTGGAGGCGAGCAGTACTTC. Its protein is CSARDLRQGGGEQYF.

The V gene is TRBV7-2, the J gene TRBJ2-5; 12 bases match TRBD2. With V trimmed by 5 bases and J by 5 bases, 6 bases remained unmatched. The CDR3 loop spans 15 amino acids. Germline CDR1 is SGHTA and CDR2 is FQGNSA. The DNA for the CDR3 is TGTGCCAGCAGCAAGACTAGCGGGAGTACGGAGACCCAGTACTTC. This translates into CASSKTSGSTETQYF. The entire variable domain, with the rest obtained from reference TRBV7-2 and TRBJ2-5, is as follows: GAGVSQSPSNKVTEKGKDVELRCDPISGHTALYWYRQSLGQGLEFLIYFQGNSAPDKSGLPSDRFSAERTGGSVSTLTIQRTQQEDSAVYLCASSKTSGSTETQYFGPGTRLLVL.

The rearrangement links TRBV10-3 to TRBJ2-2; 11 bases line up with TRBD2. This CDR3 has 16 amino acids. The V gene end was trimmed by 6 bases and the J gene end by 6 bases; junction bases not matched to a gene: 9. Germline lookup yields CDR1 ENHRY and CDR2 SYGVKD. CDR3 DNA: TGTGCCATCAGGTCAATAGCGGGGGGGCCCGCCGGGGAGCTGTTTTTT. Amino acids: CAIRSIAGGPAGELFF.

This clonotype has a handful of counts. The rearrangement joins TRBV7-8 to TRBJ2-3; TRBD1 matches 7 bases. The CDR3 length is 17 residues. Germline V gene data show CDR1 as SGHVS and CDR2 as FQNEAQ. Trimming removed 4 bases from V and 0 bases from J; junction bases left unmatched: 10. The CDR3 DNA reads TGTGCCAGCAGCTCGCTACAGGGGAAGAAGAGCACAGATACGCAGTATTTT. This sequence encodes CASSSLQGKKSTDTQYF.

In its sample, this clonotype was seen many times. The chain carries TRBV15 and TRBJ2-5; D unclear. Germline CDR1 LNHNV, CDR2 YYDKDF (reference sequence). The CDR3 covers 12 residues. Between the trimmed V and J ends, which lost 0 bases and 5 bases, there was a span of 4 bases. CDR3 nucleotides: TGTGCCACCAGCAGAGATGCGGAGACCCAGTACTTC. Translation: CATSRDAETQYF.